The 19 T cell receptor beta chains below come from one sample, sequenced in a study of shared clonotypes between healthy human individuals. Profiled with immunoSEQ multiplex PCR; TCRdb holds only in-frame clones, not every one. The sample shows more than 850,000 clones, roughly 74% of them seen only once. The sample taken for sequencing was memory CD4+ T cells from PBMCs. Documented subset: CD45RA-negative fraction. These receptors originate from a man aged 18 to 29 in good health. Some clones in this sample may be carry-over from other donors' samples.

The genes are TRBV18 and TRBJ2-7, with TRBD1 identical over 9 bases. J lost 6 bases, V lost 1 base, and 7 bases had no gene match. The CDR3 loop spans 15 amino acids. CDR1 and CDR2 (germline): KGHSH, LQKENI. The CDR3 region has the DNA TGTGCCAGCTCACCACAGACAGGGGGTCCGGTCGAGCAGTACTTC. It codes for CASSPQTGGPVEQYF.

The rearrangement links TRBV7-2 to TRBJ2-7; a possible D gene is TRBD1 (7 bases). Trimming left V 5 bases short and J 12 bases short, with 17 bases between. CDR1 is SGHTA and CDR2 is FQGNSA in the germline V gene. This CDR3 has 12 amino acids. CDR3 nucleotide sequence: TGTGCCAGCAGCCCAGGGGGGCCCCGGCGGTACTTC. Encoded protein: CASSPGGPRRYF.

J is TRBJ1-1 and V is TRBV11-2; unclear D gene. V lost 7 bases to trimming and J lost 8 bases, with 17 bases between them. From germline, CDR1 is SGHAT and CDR2 FQNNGV. This CDR3 has 13 residues. The CDR3 sequence: CASNPGPLGEAFF. The CDR3 nucleotides read TGTGCCAGCAACCCCGGCCCATTAGGGGAAGCTTTCTTT.

The gene calls are TRBV11-2 and TRBJ2-4, with 10 bases lining up with TRBD2. This CDR3 is 17 amino acids long. Germline lookup yields CDR1 SGHAT and CDR2 FQNNGV. V lost 1 base and J lost 6; bases outside the gene matches: 9. For the CDR3, the DNA is TGTGCCAGCAGCTTAGGGTCAGCGGGAGGGCCGGGAAACATTCAGTACTTC. Translation: CASSLGSAGGPGNIQYF.

In the case of this clone: One end of the junction is discordant with germline, which a read error may explain. The chain couples TRBV7-3 to TRBJ2-7; possible D gene TRBD2, 5 bases. This CDR3 spans 14 amino acids. The V gene's germline CDR1 is SGHTA and CDR2 FQGTGA. The CDR3 sequence: CASSLTADSYEQYF. In DNA, the CDR3 is TGTGCCAGCAGCCTAACAGCGGACTCCTACGAGCAGTACTTC. Together with reference TRBV7-3 and TRBJ2-7, the CDR3 gives the full variable domain: GAGVSQTPSNKVTEKGKYVELRCDPISGHTALYWYRQSLGQGPEFLIYFQGTGAADDSGLPNDRFFAVRPEGSVSTLKIQRTERGDSAVYLCASSLTADSYEQYFGPGTRLTVT.

The sample holds many counts of this clone. CDR3 residues: CASNDRGPSYEQYF. In nucleotides, the CDR3 is TGTGCCAGCAATGACAGGGGTCCTTCCTACGAGCAGTACTTC. V and J are TRBV6-1 and TRBJ2-7; 8 bases align to TRBD1. Germline values: CDR1 MNHNS, CDR2 SASEGT. This CDR3 has 14 amino acids. Trimming at V came to 7 bases and at J to 1 base, leaving 6 bases not matched to a gene.

This clone was counted at least ten times. The chain combines TRBV28 with TRBJ2-3; 7 bases match TRBD2. V lost 4 bases to trimming and J lost 3 bases; unmatched junction nucleotides: 13. Germline V gene data show CDR1 as MDHEN and CDR2 as SYDVKM. The CDR3 covers 17 residues. CDR3 DNA: TGTGCCAGCAGTTCGCCGGGTTGGAGCGGGACGACAGATACGCAGTATTTT. As protein: CASSSPGWSGTTDTQYF.

V and J are TRBV4-3 and TRBJ2-4, with a tentative D call TRBD1 (6 bases). Germline loops: CDR1 LGHNA, CDR2 YSLEER. Trimming took 2 bases from V and 6 from J, leaving 14 bases between them. CDR3 length: 15 amino acids. The DNA of the CDR3 is TGCGCCAGCAGCCAAAGGGACACCCCGGGAAACATTCAGTACTTC. Its protein product is CASSQRDTPGNIQYF.

This chain links TRBV18 with TRBJ2-6; a possible D gene is TRBD2 (6 bases). CDR3 size: 14 residues. With 3 bases removed from V and 5 bases from J, the gap between germline ends came to 8 bases. Germline V gene data show CDR1 as KGHSH and CDR2 as LQKENI. CDR3 nucleotides: TGTGCCAGCTCACCGGGGGACTGGGCCAACGTCCTGACTTTC. Amino acids: CASSPGDWANVLTF.

The J gene is TRBJ2-7, the V gene TRBV27, with TRBD2 matching 12 bases. This CDR3 comprises 16 residues. Germline V gives CDR1 MNHEY, CDR2 SMNVEV (reference sequence). Trimming at V came to 1 base and at J to 1 base, leaving 2 bases not matched to a gene. CDR3 sequence reads: CASSLFGTSGSYEQYF. The CDR3 nucleotides read TGTGCCAGCAGTTTATTTGGGACTAGCGGGTCCTACGAGCAGTACTTC.

The rearrangement uses TRBV7-9 and TRBJ1-2; a weak D match, TRBD1 (5 bases). Trimming shortened V by 5 bases and J by 5 bases, and 18 bases separated the two germline ends. Germline V lookup: CDR1 SEHNR, CDR2 FQNEAQ (reference sequence). CDR3 size: 15 residues. The CDR3 region is CASSLAGGDQYGYTF. In DNA form, the CDR3 reads TGTGCCAGCAGCCTTGCCGGGGGGGACCAATATGGCTACACCTTC.

The chain employs TRBV5-1 and TRBJ2-5; D ambiguous. V was shortened by 0 bases and J by 5 bases, with 11 bases between the two germline ends. The CDR3 is 14 residues long. Germline V CDR1 and CDR2: SGHRS, YFSETQ. As DNA, the CDR3 is TGCGCCAGCAGCTTGGAGGACCTGGGGGAGACCCAGTACTTC. It yields the protein CASSLEDLGETQYF.

V is TRBV2 and J is TRBJ1-1, with 8 bases identical to TRBD1. There are 16 residues in the CDR3. Germline V CDR1 and CDR2: SNHLY, FYNNEI. V lost 6 bases to trimming and J lost 1 base; unmatched junction nucleotides: 10. CDR3 in amino acids: CASRFQGAGPNTEAFF. The CDR3 DNA reads as TGTGCCAGCAGGTTTCAGGGGGCAGGTCCGAACACTGAAGCTTTCTTT.

This sequence joins TRBV7-9 and TRBJ1-1; D remains unclear. In germline, CDR1 is SEHNR, CDR2 FQNEAQ (reference sequence). There are 11 residues in the CDR3. Trimming removed 3 bases at V and 9 bases at J, with 8 bases between. CDR3 sequence: CASSFGRQAFF. The CDR3 nucleotides are TGTGCCAGCAGCTTCGGCAGGCAAGCTTTCTTT.

On this clone: This CDR3 is also generated by other DNA sequences in the sample. The gene calls are TRBV12-5 and TRBJ2-3; D remains ambiguous. CDR1 is LGHNT, CDR2 FRNRAP, per germline. Trimming stripped 6 bases from V and 6 bases from J, with 7 bases between. The CDR3 is 11 amino acids. CDR3 amino acids: CASGLGDTQYF. CDR3 nucleotide sequence: TGTGCTAGTGGCTTAGGCGATACGCAGTATTTT.

In DNA form, the CDR3 reads TGTGCCAGTAGTATGGGTAGCTTACCCACCGGGGAGCTGTTTTTT. Its protein product is CASSMGSLPTGELFF. The gene calls are TRBV19 and TRBJ2-2, with D uncertain. This CDR3 contains 15 residues. Trimming took off 3 bases at V and 4 bases at J, with 12 bases between the two ends. Germline V gene lookup returns CDR1 LNHDA and CDR2 SQIVND (reference sequence).

A word on this clone: A junction end diverges from the germline sequence, so it may reflect a read error. This rearrangement joins TRBV7-9 to TRBJ2-3, with TRBD2 matching 15 bases. The CDR3 sequence is 16 residues long. Germline V gene lookup returns CDR1 SEHNR and CDR2 FQNEAQ (reference sequence). The DNA of the CDR3 is TGTGCCATCAGCTCGGGACTAGCGGGAGGTGTAGATATGCAGTATTTT. Translation gives CAISSGLAGGVDMQYF.

In its sample, this clone was seen once. The chain has TRBV5-1 and TRBJ2-5; D call uncertain. Trimming took 3 bases from V and 1 from J, leaving 7 bases between them. CDR1 is SGHRS and CDR2 is YFSETQ in the germline V gene. The CDR3 runs 13 residues. The CDR3 nucleotides read TGCGCCAGCAGCTGGGCGGTCCAAGAGACCCAGTACTTC. The encoded protein is CASSWAVQETQYF. The full variable domain, with the rest looked up from reference TRBV5-1 and TRBJ2-5, is KAGVTQTPRYLIKTRGQQVTLSCSPISGHRSVSWYQQTPGQGLQFLFEYFSETQRNKGNFPGRFSGRQFSNSRSEMNVSTLELGDSALYLCASSWAVQETQYFGPGTRLLVL.

Turning to this clone: One end of the junction fails to match germline, which may point to a read error. The chain is built from TRBV2 and TRBJ2-1; D perhaps matches TRBD1 (6 bases). This CDR3 is built from 11 residues. CDR1 SNHLY and CDR2 FYNNEI come from the germline V gene. CDR3 region: CASSETGQLLF. The CDR3 DNA follows: TGTGCCAGCAGTGAAACCGGACAGTTGCTCTTC. The full variable domain, in which reference TRBV2 and TRBJ2-1 provide the parts outside the CDR3, is EPEVTQTPSHQVTQMGQEVILRCVPISNHLYFYWYRQILGQKVEFLVSFYNNEISEKSEIFDDQFSVERPDGSNFTLKIRSTKLEDSAMYFCASSETGQLLFGPGTRLTVL.